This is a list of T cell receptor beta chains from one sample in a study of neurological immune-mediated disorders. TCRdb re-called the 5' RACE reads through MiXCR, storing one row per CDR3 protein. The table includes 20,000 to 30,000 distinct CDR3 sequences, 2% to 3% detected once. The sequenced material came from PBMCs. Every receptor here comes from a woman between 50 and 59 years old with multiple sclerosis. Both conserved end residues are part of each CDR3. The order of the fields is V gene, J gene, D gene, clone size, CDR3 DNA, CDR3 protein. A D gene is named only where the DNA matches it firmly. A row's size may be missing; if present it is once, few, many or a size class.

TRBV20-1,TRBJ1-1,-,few,TGCAGTGCTAGAGTGACAGGAAGCAACGCTGAAGCTTTCTTT,CSARVTGSNAEAFF
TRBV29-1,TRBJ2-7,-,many,TGCAGCGTTGAGAGAGCCCGGGATAGCGCTCACTACGAGCAGTACTTC,CSVERARDSAHYEQYF
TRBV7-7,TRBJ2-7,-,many,TGTGCTAGCAGCTTAGCGGAAGGGCGCGAGCAGTACTTC,CASSLAEGREQYF
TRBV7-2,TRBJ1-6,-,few,TGTGCCAGCAGCTTAGCCGTCGGGGGGCGATCACCCCTCCACTTT,CASSLAVGGRSPLHF
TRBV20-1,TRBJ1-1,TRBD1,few,TGCAGTGCTAGAGTCGACAGGGGGCGAAGGACTGAAGCTTTCTTT,CSARVDRGRRTEAFF
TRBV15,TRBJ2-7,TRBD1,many,TGTGCCACCAGCAGAGATAGGGGGCCATACGAGCAGTACTTC,CATSRDRGPYEQYF
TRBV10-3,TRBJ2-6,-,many,TGTGCCATCAGTGACTCCAGGGGCTCTGGGGCCAACGTCCTGACTTTC,CAISDSRGSGANVLTF
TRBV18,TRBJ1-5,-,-,TGTGCCAGCTCAACACAGGGCGATCAGCCCCAGAATTTT,CASSTQGDQPQNF
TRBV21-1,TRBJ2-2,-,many,TGTGCCAGCAGCGGATCGTGGGTCGACACCGGGGAGCTGTTTTTT,CASSGSWVDTGELFF
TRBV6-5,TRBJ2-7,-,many,TGTGCCAGCAGCCCTCCGAACAGTTTCAGCGAGCAGTACTTC,CASSPPNSFSEQYF
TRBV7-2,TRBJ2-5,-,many,TGTGCCAGCAGCTTCCAGGGAGGGGGGGAGACCCAGTACTTC,CASSFQGGGETQYF
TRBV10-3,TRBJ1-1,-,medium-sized,TGTGCCATCAGTGAGCACAAGGGTGCCCGATGGGACACTGAAGCTTTCTTT,CAISEHKGARWDTEAFF
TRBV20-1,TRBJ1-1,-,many,TGCAGTGCCTTAGACTCCAGGAACACTGAAGCTTTCTTT,CSALDSRNTEAFF
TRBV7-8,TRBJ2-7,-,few,TGTGCCAGCAGCCTCCGTTCGGGTGACGTCTACGAGCAGTACTTC,CASSLRSGDVYEQYF
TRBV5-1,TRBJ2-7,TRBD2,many,TGCGCCAGCAGCCCGGGCGGGGGGAATGAGCAGTACTTC,CASSPGGGNEQYF
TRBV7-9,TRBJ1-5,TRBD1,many,TGTGCCAGCAGCTTAGGACAGGGGAGTCAGCCCCAGAATTTT,CASSLGQGSQPQNF
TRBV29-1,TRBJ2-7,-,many,TGCAGCGCTGCCCTCACAAGATACGAGCAGTACTTC,CSAALTRYEQYF
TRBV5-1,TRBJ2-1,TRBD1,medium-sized,TGCGCCAGCAGCCACGACAGGGGGGCCTACAATGAGCAGTTCTTC,CASSHDRGAYNEQFF
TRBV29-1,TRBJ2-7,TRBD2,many,TGCAGCGTTACGGGACTAGCGGGAGTGGGCGAGCAGTACTTC,CSVTGLAGVGEQYF
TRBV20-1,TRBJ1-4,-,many,TGCAGTGCTCGCCCCGGGGCTTATAATGAAAAACTGTTTTTT,CSARPGAYNEKLFF
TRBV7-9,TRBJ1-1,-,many,TGTGCCAGCAGCTTAGGATTCGTCGGGGAAGCTTTCTTT,CASSLGFVGEAFF
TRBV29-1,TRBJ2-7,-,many,TGCAGCGGGAACGAGCAGTACTTC,CSGNEQYF
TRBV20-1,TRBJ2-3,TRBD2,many,TGCAGTGCCCAGACTCCTAGCGGGAGTTCTGTTACGCAGTATTTT,CSAQTPSGSSVTQYF
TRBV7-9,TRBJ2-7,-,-,TGTGCCAGCACCACAGGTTACTACGAGCAGTACTTC,CASTTGYYEQYF
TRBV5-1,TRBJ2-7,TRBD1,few,TGCGCCAGCAGCTCAAAGGACAGGTCTCTCTACGAGCAGTACTTC,CASSSKDRSLYEQYF
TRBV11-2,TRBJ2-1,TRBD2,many,TGTGCCAGCAGCTTAAACCCACTAGCGGGAGACAATGAGCAGTTCTTC,CASSLNPLAGDNEQFF
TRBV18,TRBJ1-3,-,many,TGTGCCAGCTCAAGCAGGGCTTCCTCTGGAAACACCATATATTTT,CASSSRASSGNTIYF
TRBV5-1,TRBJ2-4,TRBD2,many,TGCGCCAGCAGCTTGTCCAGCGGGAGGGCTTTTTGGGAAAACATTCAGTACTTC,CASSLSSGRAFWENIQYF
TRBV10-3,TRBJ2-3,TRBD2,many,TGTGCCACCGGGAGCCAAAGTCATAGCGGGGGCACAGATACGCAGTATTTT,CATGSQSHSGGTDTQYF
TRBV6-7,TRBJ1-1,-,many,TGTGCCAGCAGCGTCCGGGATAACACTGAAGCTTTCTTT,CASSVRDNTEAFF
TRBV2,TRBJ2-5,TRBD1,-,TGTGCCAGCAGTGTTTACCGGGACAGTGGAGAGACCCATTACTTC,CASSVYRDSGETHYF
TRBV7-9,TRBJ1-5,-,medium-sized,TGTGCCAGCAGCTGGGGACGCCAGCCCCAGCATTTT,CASSWGRQPQHF
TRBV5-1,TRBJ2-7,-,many,TGCGCCAGCAGCTTGGATGGGGGCCCGGGGGAGCAGTACTTC,CASSLDGGPGEQYF
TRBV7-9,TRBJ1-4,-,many,TGTGCCAGCAGCTCGGACGGTGCAACTAATGAAAAACTGTTTTTT,CASSSDGATNEKLFF
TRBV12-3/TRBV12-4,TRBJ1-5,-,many,TGTGCCAGCAGTTCCACTAGTCAGCCCCAGCATTTT,CASSSTSQPQHF
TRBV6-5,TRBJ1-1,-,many,TGTGCCAGCAGTCCGTGGGGAGCTATCGGGGTGATTGGGAACACTGAAGCTTTCTTT,CASSPWGAIGVIGNTEAFF
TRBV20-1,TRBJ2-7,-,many,TGCAGTGCTAGGCTCTGGGCTGGCTACGAGCAGTACTTC,CSARLWAGYEQYF
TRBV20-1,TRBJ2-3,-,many,TGCAGTGCTAGGGGGCAACTTAGCACAGATACGCAGTATTTT,CSARGQLSTDTQYF
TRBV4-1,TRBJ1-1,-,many,TGCGCCAGCAGCCAAGTTGGAGGAGGGTGGGCCGAAGCTTTCTTT,CASSQVGGGWAEAFF
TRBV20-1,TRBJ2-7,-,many,TGCAGTGCTGGGGGGTCCTACGAGCAGTACTTC,CSAGGSYEQYF
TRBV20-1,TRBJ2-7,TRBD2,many,TGCAGTGCTAGTCTGGGACTAGGGACCTACGAGCAGTACTTC,CSASLGLGTYEQYF
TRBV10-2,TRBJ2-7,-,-,TGCGCCAGCAGCCAAACGCCACTTTGGAACGAGCAGTACTTC,CASSQTPLWNEQYF
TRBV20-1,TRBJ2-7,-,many,TGCAGTGCCACCGATTCATCGTACGAGCAGTACTTC,CSATDSSYEQYF